One sample yielded the 16 T cell receptor beta chains listed below, sequenced in a study of shared clonotypes between healthy human individuals. Here immunoSEQ multiplex PCR was the method, and the copy in TCRdb shows in-frame clones only, minus some. The sample lists about 2.4 million clones, more than 85% occurring once. The sequencing input was naive CD4+ T cells from PBMCs. Subset described: CD45RA+ positively selected. The receptors were gathered from a man younger than 30 in good health. Some clones in this sample may be carry-over from other donors' samples.

This chain links TRBV7-9 with TRBJ2-5, with 7 bases lining up with TRBD2. The length of the CDR3 is 16 residues. Looked up from germline, CDR1 is SEHNR and CDR2 is FQNEAQ (reference sequence). V shed 1 base, J shed 4 bases, and the junction held 9 bases outside the gene matches. The CDR3 bases are TGTGCCAGCAGCTTAGTCTCGCGGGAGAGTTTAGAGACCCAGTACTTC. Translated: CASSLVSRESLETQYF.

J is TRBJ2-7 and V is TRBV19, with 9 nucleotides matching TRBD1. The CDR3 loop spans 14 amino acids. The V gene end was trimmed by 6 bases and the J gene end by 4 bases; junction bases not matched to a gene: 7. Germline CDR1 and CDR2: LNHDA and SQIVND (reference sequence). CDR3 amino acids: CASSAGTGIYEQYF. In DNA, the CDR3 is TGTGCCAGTAGCGCCGGGACAGGGATTTACGAGCAGTACTTC.

This chain connects TRBV5-4 to TRBJ2-7; 7 bases are a match to TRBD2. CDR3 length equals 15 residues. The V gene end was trimmed by 0 bases and the J gene end by 2 bases; junction bases not matched to a gene: 5. CDR1 SGHNT and CDR2 YYREEE come from the germline V gene (reference sequence). CDR3 region: CASSLAGGGTYEQYF. DNA of the CDR3: TGTGCCAGCAGCTTGGCGGGGGGAGGAACCTACGAGCAGTACTTC.

This chain links TRBV7-3 with TRBJ1-1; maybe TRBD1 (5 bases). The CDR3 has 13 residues. The V gene lost 1 base and the J gene lost 4 bases, with 7 bases spanning the gap. Germline loops: CDR1 SGHTA, CDR2 FQGTGA. The CDR3, as DNA: TGTGCCAGCAGCTTAAACGGGGCCACTGAAGCTTTCTTT. Its translation: CASSLNGATEAFF.

Only one count was recorded for this clone. As DNA, the CDR3 is TGTGCCAGCAGCACACAGGGCCATATCTCCTACAATGAGCAGTTCTTC. This encodes CASSTQGHISYNEQFF. The genes are TRBV11-2 and TRBJ2-1; D may be TRBD1 (6 bases). CDR3 size: 16 residues. The V end lost 5 bases, the J end lost 0 bases, and 14 bases lay between the germline ends. Per germline, CDR1 SGHAT and CDR2 FQNNGV.

The chain recombines TRBV14 with TRBJ2-3, with D perhaps matching TRBD2 (5 bases). CDR1 and CDR2 from the germline V gene are SGHDN and FVKESK. The V end was cut by 3 bases, the J end by 6 bases, with 13 bases between. The CDR3 runs to 14 residues. CDR3 sequence reads: CASSQEESVDTQYF. Written as DNA, the CDR3 is TGTGCCAGCAGCCAGGAGGAGTCGGTGGATACGCAGTATTTT.

J is TRBJ1-4 and V is TRBV6-1; perhaps TRBD1 as D (6 bases). Germline V gene sequence: CDR1 MNHNS, CDR2 SASEGT. V shed 10 bases and J shed 3 bases, with 9 bases lying between them. This CDR3 region has 12 residues. The CDR3 coding sequence is TGTGCCACCCGGACAGCTAATGAAAAACTGTTTTTT. Its protein product is CATRTANEKLFF.

The chain uses TRBV11-1 and TRBJ2-1; TRBD2 agrees at 9 bases. The ends lost 1 base at V and 9 bases at J; junction bases unmatched: 7. Germline assignment: CDR1 SGHAT and CDR2 FQDESV (reference sequence). This CDR3 has 15 amino acids. The CDR3 bases are TGTGCCAGCAGCTTAGAGGTAGCGGGAGCGGTTGAGCAGTTCTTC. Translation gives CASSLEVAGAVEQFF.

This chain uses TRBV5-4 with TRBJ2-7; D remains unclear. V lost 0 bases and J 8 bases, leaving 9 bases between the germline ends. The CDR3 spans 12 residues. Germline-derived CDR1 and CDR2 are SGHNT and YYREEE (reference sequence). The DNA for the CDR3 is TGTGCCAGCAGCTTGGTAAGGGCGAAGCAGTACTTC. Its translation is CASSLVRAKQYF.

The chain links TRBV7-9 to TRBJ2-2, with D possibly called TRBD1 or TRBD2 (6 bases each). CDR3 length: 15 residues. The ends were cut back, 3 bases at V and 4 bases at J, with 12 bases in the middle. Germline CDR1 reads SEHNR; CDR2 reads FQNEAQ (reference sequence). CDR3 in amino acids: CASSFSGAGTGELFF. The CDR3 DNA follows: TGTGCCAGCAGCTTCTCGGGGGCAGGCACCGGGGAGCTGTTTTTT.

V usage is TRBV6-1 and J usage is TRBJ2-3; D not certain. V was clipped by 3 bases and J by 7 bases, with 8 bases between them. The CDR3 totals 12 residues. Germline CDR1 reads MNHNS; CDR2 reads SASEGT. This chain's CDR3 is CASSDLVNTQYF. CDR3 sequence (DNA): TGTGCCAGCAGTGATCTAGTGAATACGCAGTATTTT.

A few counts support this clone. This rearrangement joins TRBV18 to TRBJ1-1, with D unresolved. With 5 bases removed from V and 2 bases from J, the gap between germline ends came to 6 bases. CDR1 and CDR2 (germline): KGHSH, LQKENI. This CDR3 is built from 12 residues. The CDR3 reads CASSARNTEAFF. The CDR3 region has the DNA TGTGCCAGCTCAGCCCGAAACACTGAAGCTTTCTTT.

Comment on this clone: Other DNA sequences of this sample code for an identical CDR3. The rearrangement uses TRBV18 and TRBJ2-1; 11 bases are a match to TRBD2. V lost 2 bases and J lost 2; bases outside the gene matches: 2. CDR3 size: 16 residues. Germline CDR1 KGHSH, CDR2 LQKENI. CDR3 in DNA: TGTGCCAGCTCACCAATAGCGGGAGGGCCCTACAATGAGCAGTTCTTC. Protein product: CASSPIAGGPYNEQFF.

This clone was observed once. The J gene is TRBJ2-1, the V gene TRBV5-1, with no clear D. This CDR3 is built from 15 residues. The germline V gene encodes CDR1 SGHRS and CDR2 YFSETQ. V dropped 1 base and J dropped 0 bases, with 8 bases sitting between them. This CDR3 reads CASSLLAVSYNEQFF. In DNA form, the CDR3 reads TGCGCCAGCAGCTTGCTGGCGGTCTCCTACAATGAGCAGTTCTTC.

This clone was detected only once. V gene TRBV7-9 combines with J gene TRBJ2-1; D unclear. The CDR3 consists of 12 residues. Germline V gene data show CDR1 as SEHNR and CDR2 as FQNEAQ (reference sequence). With 2 bases removed from V and 4 bases from J, the gap between germline ends came to 3 bases. CDR3 coding DNA: TGTGCCAGCAGCTTACCTTACAATGAGCAGTTCTTC. Protein product: CASSLPYNEQFF.

J is TRBJ1-1 and V is TRBV11-1; 10 bases fit TRBD1. V shed 1 base and J 4 bases; nucleotides not matched to a gene: 9. CDR3 length: 17 residues. Germline values: CDR1 SGHAT, CDR2 FQDESV (reference sequence). The CDR3 protein is CASSLGPGQGVSTEAFF. CDR3 coding DNA: TGTGCCAGCAGCTTAGGCCCTGGACAGGGGGTTAGCACTGAAGCTTTCTTT.